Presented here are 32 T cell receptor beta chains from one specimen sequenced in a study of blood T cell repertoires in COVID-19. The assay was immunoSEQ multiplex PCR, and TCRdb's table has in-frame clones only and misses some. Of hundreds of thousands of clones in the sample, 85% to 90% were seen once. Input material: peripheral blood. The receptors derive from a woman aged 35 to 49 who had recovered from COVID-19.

Here the CDR3 DNA reads TGTGCCAGCATGTCCGGGACTGGACAAGAGACCCAGTACTTC. It specifies CASMSGTGQETQYF. This chain joins TRBV2 and TRBJ2-5; weak D call: TRBD2 (6 bases). This CDR3 has 14 amino acids. Germline assignment: CDR1 SNHLY and CDR2 FYNNEI. The ends were cut back, 7 bases at V and 2 bases at J, with 14 bases in the middle.

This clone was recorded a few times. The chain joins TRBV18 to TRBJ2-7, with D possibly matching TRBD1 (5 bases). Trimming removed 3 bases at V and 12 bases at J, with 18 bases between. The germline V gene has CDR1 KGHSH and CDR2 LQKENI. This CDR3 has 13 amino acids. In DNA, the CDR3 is TGTGCCAGCTCACCCGCGTCAAGGGGCGATATGTACTTC. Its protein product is CASSPASRGDMYF.

The CDR3 nucleotides read TGTGCCAGCACCCAGGGTGGCCTTGAAGCTTTCTTT. Amino acid sequence: CASTQGGLEAFF. This rearrangement joins TRBV19 to TRBJ1-1; perhaps TRBD1 as D (5 bases). Trimming took off 9 bases at V and 7 bases at J, with 15 bases between the two ends. The CDR3 length is 12 residues. Germline assignment: CDR1 LNHDA and CDR2 SQIVND (reference sequence).

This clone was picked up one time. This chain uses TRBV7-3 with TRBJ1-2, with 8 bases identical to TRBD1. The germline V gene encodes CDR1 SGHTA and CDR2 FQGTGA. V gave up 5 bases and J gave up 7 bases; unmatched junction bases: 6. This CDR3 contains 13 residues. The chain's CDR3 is CASSLGTGAGYTF. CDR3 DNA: TGTGCCAGCAGCCTAGGGACAGGTGCTGGCTACACCTTC.

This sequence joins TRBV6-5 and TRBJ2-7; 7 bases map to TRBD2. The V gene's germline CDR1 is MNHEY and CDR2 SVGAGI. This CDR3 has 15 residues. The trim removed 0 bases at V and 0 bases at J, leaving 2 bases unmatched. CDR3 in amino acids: CASSYSGDYSYEQYF. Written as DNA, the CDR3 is TGTGCCAGCAGTTACTCGGGGGACTACTCCTACGAGCAGTACTTC.

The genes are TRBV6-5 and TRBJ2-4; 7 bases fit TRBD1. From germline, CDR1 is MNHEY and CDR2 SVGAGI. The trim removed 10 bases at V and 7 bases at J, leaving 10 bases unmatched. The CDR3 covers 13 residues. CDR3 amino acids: CATEQRDSNIQYF. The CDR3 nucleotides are TGTGCCACCGAACAGAGGGACAGCAACATTCAGTACTTC.

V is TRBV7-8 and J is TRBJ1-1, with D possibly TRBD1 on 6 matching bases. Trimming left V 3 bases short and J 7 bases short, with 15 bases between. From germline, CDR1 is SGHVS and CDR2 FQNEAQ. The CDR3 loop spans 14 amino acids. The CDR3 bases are TGTGCCAGCAGCTTTCGCGGGGGGCTGGGTGAAGCTTTCTTT. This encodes CASSFRGGLGEAFF.

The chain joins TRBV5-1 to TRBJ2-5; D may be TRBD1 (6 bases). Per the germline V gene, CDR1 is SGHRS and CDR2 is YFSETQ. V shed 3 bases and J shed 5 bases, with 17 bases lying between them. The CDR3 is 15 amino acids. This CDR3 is CASSSGTTRWETQYF. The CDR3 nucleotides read TGCGCCAGCAGCTCTGGGACAACTCGGTGGGAGACCCAGTACTTC.

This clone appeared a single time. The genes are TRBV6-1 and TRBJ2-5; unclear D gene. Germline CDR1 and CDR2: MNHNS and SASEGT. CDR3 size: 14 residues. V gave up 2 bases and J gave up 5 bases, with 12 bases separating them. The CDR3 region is CASSEWFGSETQYF. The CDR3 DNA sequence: TGTGCCAGCAGTGAATGGTTCGGTTCTGAGACCCAGTACTTC.

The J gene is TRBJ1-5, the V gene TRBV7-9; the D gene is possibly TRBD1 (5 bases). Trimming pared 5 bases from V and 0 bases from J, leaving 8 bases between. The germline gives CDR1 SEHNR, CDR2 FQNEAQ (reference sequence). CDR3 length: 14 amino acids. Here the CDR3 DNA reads TGTGCCAGCAGCCCAGGGCCTAGCAATCAGCCCCAGCATTTT. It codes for CASSPGPSNQPQHF.

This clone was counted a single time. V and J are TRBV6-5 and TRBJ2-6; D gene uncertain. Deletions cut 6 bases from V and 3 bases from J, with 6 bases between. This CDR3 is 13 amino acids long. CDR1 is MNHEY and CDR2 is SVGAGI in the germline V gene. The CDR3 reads CASRSGGANVLTF. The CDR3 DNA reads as TGTGCCAGCAGGTCCGGTGGGGCCAACGTCCTGACTTTC.

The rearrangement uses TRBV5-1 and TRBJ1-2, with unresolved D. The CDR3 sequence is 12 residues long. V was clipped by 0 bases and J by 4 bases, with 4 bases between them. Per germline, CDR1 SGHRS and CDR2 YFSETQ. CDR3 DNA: TGCGCCAGCAGCTTGGTCGGCTATGGCTACACCTTC. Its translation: CASSLVGYGYTF.

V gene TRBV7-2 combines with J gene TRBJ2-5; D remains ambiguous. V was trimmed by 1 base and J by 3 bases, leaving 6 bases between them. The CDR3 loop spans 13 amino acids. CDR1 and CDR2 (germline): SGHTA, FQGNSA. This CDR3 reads CASSLEREETQYF. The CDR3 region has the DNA TGTGCCAGCAGCTTAGAACGGGAAGAGACCCAGTACTTC.

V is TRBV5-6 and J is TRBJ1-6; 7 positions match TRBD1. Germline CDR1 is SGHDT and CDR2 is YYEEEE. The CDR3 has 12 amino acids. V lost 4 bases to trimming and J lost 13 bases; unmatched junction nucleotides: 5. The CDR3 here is CASSGDRVPLHF. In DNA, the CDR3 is TGTGCCAGCAGCGGTGACAGGGTTCCCCTCCACTTT. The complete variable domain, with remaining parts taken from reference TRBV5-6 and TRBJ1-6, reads DAGVTQSPTHLIKTRGQQVTLRCSPKSGHDTVSWYQQALGQGPQFIFQYYEEEERQRGNFPDRFSGHQFPNYSSELNVNALLLGDSALYLCASSGDRVPLHFGNGTRLTVT.

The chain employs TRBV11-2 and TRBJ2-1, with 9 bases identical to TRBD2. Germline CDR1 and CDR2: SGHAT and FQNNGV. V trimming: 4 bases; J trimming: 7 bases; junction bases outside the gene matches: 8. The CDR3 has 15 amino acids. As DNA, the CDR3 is TGTGCCAGCAGCTCCACCGCGGGGGGGACTAATGAGCAGTTCTTC. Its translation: CASSSTAGGTNEQFF. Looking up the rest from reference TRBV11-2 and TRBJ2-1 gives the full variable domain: EAGVAQSPRYKIIEKRQSVAFWCNPISGHATLYWYQQILGQGPKLLIQFQNNGVVDDSQLPKDRFSAERLKGVDSTLKIQPAKLEDSAVYLCASSSTAGGTNEQFFGPGTRLTVL.

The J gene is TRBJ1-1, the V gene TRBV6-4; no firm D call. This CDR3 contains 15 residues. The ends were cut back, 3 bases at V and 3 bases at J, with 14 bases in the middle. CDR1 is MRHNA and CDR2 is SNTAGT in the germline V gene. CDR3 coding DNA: TGTGCCAGCAGTGAGACCCCGTGGGGAGACACTGAAGCTTTCTTT. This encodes CASSETPWGDTEAFF.

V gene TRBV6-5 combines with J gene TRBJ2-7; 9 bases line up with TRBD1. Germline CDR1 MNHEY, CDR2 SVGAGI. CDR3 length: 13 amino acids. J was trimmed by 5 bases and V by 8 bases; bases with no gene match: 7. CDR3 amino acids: CASRDREIDEQYF. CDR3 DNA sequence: TGTGCCAGCCGGGACAGGGAAATTGACGAGCAGTACTTC.

CDR3 amino acids: CASSLALGQAQLGYGYTF. For the CDR3, the DNA is TGTGCCAGCAGCCTAGCTCTCGGACAAGCCCAACTTGGGTATGGCTACACCTTC. This chain connects TRBV9 to TRBJ1-2; D possibly corresponds to TRBD1 (5 bases). Germline CDR1 reads SGDLS; CDR2 reads YYNGEE. Trimming cost V 4 bases and J 5 bases, with 27 bases left between them. The CDR3 is made up of 18 amino acids.

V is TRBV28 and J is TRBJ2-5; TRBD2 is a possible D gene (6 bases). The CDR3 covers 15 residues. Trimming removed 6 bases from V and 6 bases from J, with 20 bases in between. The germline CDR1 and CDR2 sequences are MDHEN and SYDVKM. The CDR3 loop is CASRSPGLLVQTQYF. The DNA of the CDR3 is TGTGCCAGCAGGTCACCGGGACTGCTGGTCCAGACCCAGTACTTC.

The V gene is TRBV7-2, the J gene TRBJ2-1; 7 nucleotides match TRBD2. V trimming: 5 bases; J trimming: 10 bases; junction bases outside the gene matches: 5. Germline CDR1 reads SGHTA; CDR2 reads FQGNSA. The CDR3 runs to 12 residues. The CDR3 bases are TGTGCCAGCAGCATCTTGGGGGGGGAGCAGTTCTTC. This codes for CASSILGGEQFF. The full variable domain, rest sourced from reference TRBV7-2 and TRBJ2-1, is GAGVSQSPSNKVTEKGKDVELRCDPISGHTALYWYRQSLGQGLEFLIYFQGNSAPDKSGLPSDRFSAERTGGSVSTLTIQRTQQEDSAVYLCASSILGGEQFFGPGTRLTVL.

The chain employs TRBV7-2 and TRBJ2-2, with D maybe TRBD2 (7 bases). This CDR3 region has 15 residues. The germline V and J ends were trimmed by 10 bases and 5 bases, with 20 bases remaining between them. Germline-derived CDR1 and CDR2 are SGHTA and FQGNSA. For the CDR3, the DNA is TGTGCCACCTACGGGGGCGGGGGAGGTACCGGGGAGCTGTTTTTT. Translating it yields CATYGGGGGTGELFF.

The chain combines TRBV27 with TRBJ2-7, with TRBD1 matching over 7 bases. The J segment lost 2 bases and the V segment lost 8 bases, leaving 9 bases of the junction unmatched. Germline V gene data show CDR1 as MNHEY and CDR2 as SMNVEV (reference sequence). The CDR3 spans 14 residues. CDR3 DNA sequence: TGTGCCAGCTTGTTGCCGGGACAGACCTACGAGCAGTACTTC. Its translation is CASLLPGQTYEQYF.

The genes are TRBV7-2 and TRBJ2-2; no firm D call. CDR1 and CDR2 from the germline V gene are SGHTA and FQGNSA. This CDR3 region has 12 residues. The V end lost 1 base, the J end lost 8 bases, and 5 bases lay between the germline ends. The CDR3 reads CASSLGPGELFF. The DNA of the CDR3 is TGTGCCAGCAGCTTAGGTCCGGGGGAGCTGTTTTTT. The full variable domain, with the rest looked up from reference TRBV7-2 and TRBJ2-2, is GAGVSQSPSNKVTEKGKDVELRCDPISGHTALYWYRQSLGQGLEFLIYFQGNSAPDKSGLPSDRFSAERTGGSVSTLTIQRTQQEDSAVYLCASSLGPGELFFGEGSRLTVL.

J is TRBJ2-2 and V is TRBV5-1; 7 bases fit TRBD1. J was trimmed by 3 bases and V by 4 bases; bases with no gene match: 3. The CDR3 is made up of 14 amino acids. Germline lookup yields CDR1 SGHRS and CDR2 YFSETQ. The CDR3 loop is CASSQGGDTGELFF. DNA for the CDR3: TGCGCCAGCAGCCAAGGGGGCGACACCGGGGAGCTGTTTTTT. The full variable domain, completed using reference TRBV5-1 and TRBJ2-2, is KAGVTQTPRYLIKTRGQQVTLSCSPISGHRSVSWYQQTPGQGLQFLFEYFSETQRNKGNFPGRFSGRQFSNSRSEMNVSTLELGDSALYLCASSQGGDTGELFFGEGSRLTVL.

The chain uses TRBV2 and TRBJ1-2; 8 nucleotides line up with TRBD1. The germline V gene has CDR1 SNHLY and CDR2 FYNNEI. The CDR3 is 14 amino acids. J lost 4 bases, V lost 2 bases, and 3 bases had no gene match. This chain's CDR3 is CASSERQGFYGYTF. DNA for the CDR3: TGTGCCAGCAGTGAAAGACAGGGGTTCTATGGCTACACCTTC.

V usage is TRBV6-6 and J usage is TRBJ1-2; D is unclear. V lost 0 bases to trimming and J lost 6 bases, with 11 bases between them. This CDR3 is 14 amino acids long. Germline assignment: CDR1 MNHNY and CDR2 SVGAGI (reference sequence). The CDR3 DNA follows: TGTGCCAGCAGTTACTCCGAGGCAACCGATGGCTACACCTTC. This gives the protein CASSYSEATDGYTF.

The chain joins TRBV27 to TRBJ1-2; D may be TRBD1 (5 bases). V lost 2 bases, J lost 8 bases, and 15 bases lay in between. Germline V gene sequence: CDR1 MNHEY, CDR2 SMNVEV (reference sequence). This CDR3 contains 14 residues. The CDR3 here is CASSLVRGGRGYTF. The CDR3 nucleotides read TGTGCCAGCAGTTTAGTTAGGGGCGGGAGAGGCTACACCTTC.

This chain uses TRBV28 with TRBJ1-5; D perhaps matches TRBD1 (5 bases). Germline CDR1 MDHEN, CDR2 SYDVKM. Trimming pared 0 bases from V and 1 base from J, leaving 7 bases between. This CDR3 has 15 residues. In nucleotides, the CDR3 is TGTGCCAGCAGTTTATGGGCAGGGAGCAATCAGCCCCAGCATTTT. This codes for CASSLWAGSNQPQHF.

The CDR3 loop reads CASSHSGVGAGRDTQYF. Here the CDR3 DNA reads TGCGCCAGCAGCCACAGCGGCGTCGGGGCCGGGAGGGATACGCAGTATTTT. V and J are TRBV4-1 and TRBJ2-3; 7 nucleotides align to TRBD2. This CDR3 spans 17 amino acids. J was trimmed by 6 bases and V by 3 bases; bases with no gene match: 15. The germline V gene has CDR1 MGHRA and CDR2 YSYEKL.

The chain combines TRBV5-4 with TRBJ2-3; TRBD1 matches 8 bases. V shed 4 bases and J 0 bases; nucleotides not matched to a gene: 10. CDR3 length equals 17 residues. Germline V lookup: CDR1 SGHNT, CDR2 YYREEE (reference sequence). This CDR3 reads CASSATGGWWSTDTQYF. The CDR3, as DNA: TGTGCCAGCAGCGCTACAGGGGGATGGTGGAGCACAGATACGCAGTATTTT.

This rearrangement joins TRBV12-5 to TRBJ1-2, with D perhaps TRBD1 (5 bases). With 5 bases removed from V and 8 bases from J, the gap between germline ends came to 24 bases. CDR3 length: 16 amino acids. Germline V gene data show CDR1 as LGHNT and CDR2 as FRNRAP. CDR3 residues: CASGAPGLSVFAGYTF. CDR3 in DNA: TGTGCTAGTGGTGCTCCGGGACTCTCCGTGTTTGCCGGCTACACCTTC.

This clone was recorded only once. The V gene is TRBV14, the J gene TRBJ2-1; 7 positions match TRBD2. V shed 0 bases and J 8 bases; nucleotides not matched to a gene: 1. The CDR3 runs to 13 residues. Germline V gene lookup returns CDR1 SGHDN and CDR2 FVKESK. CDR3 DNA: TGTGCCAGCAGCCAAGATCGGGGGGATGAGCAGTTCTTC. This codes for CASSQDRGDEQFF.